The next 25 T cell receptor beta chains were all read from a single sample in a study of T cell responses to AZD1222 COVID-19 vaccine. Libraries were prepared by immunoSEQ multiplex PCR; TCRdb keeps only in-frame clonotypes and omits some of them. The sample shows 150,000 to 200,000 clones, roughly 88% of them seen only once. Sample: peripheral blood, taken 28 days after the second AZD1222 dose. The receptors derive from an adult who received the AZD1222 COVID-19 vaccine.

For the CDR3, the DNA is TGTGCCAGCAGCTTAGTGCGGGGGCCGGTTGAGCAGTACTTC. The encoded protein is CASSLVRGPVEQYF. The chain carries TRBV7-2 and TRBJ2-7; tentatively, D is TRBD2 (7 bases). The CDR3 runs 14 residues. The V end lost 1 base, the J end lost 7 bases, and 14 bases lay between the germline ends. CDR1 SGHTA and CDR2 FQGNSA come from the germline V gene.

The gene calls are TRBV10-3 and TRBJ2-7, with 8 bases lining up with TRBD1. V gave up 6 bases and J gave up 2 bases; unmatched junction bases: 3. This CDR3 spans 13 amino acids. Germline-derived CDR1 and CDR2 are ENHRY and SYGVKD. The CDR3 nucleotides read TGTGCCATCAGGGACAGGGCTGCCTACGAGCAGTACTTC. It codes for CAIRDRAAYEQYF.

V gene TRBV18 combines with J gene TRBJ1-1; maybe TRBD1 (5 bases). Trimming removed 6 bases from V and 1 base from J, with 12 bases in between. Germline V gene lookup returns CDR1 KGHSH and CDR2 LQKENI. The CDR3 spans 14 residues. CDR3 coding DNA: TGTGCCAGCTCCTCATCCGGGGGGAACACTGAAGCTTTCTTT. Translation gives CASSSSGGNTEAFF.

V and J are TRBV30 and TRBJ1-2; the D is unclear. The length of the CDR3 is 12 residues. V was trimmed by 7 bases and J by 6 bases, leaving 15 bases between them. Germline loops: CDR1 GTSNPN, CDR2 SVGIG (reference sequence). CDR3 sequence: CASLFDSDGYTF. Written as DNA, the CDR3 is TGTGCCTCTCTTTTTGATTCCGATGGCTACACCTTC.

V gene TRBV5-1 combines with J gene TRBJ2-1, with unresolved D. Germline V gives CDR1 SGHRS, CDR2 YFSETQ. Trimming shortened V by 7 bases and J by 0 bases, and 17 bases separated the two germline ends. The CDR3 covers 16 residues. The CDR3 sequence is CASRHLLRSSYNEQFF. DNA of the CDR3: TGCGCCAGCCGGCACCTACTCCGGAGCTCCTACAATGAGCAGTTCTTC.

This sequence joins TRBV5-1 and TRBJ2-4; perhaps TRBD2 as D (5 bases). V lost 2 bases and J 8 bases, leaving 17 bases between the germline ends. The CDR3 runs to 15 residues. CDR1 SGHRS and CDR2 YFSETQ come from the germline V gene. The CDR3 region has the DNA TGCGCCAGCAGCTTTGCGGGTCAGAGTAGGGACATTCAGTACTTC. This gives the protein CASSFAGQSRDIQYF.

The V and J genes are TRBV5-1 and TRBJ2-5; D is undetermined. V was trimmed by 1 base and J by 5 bases, leaving 9 bases between them. Germline CDR1 reads SGHRS; CDR2 reads YFSETQ. The CDR3 totals 13 residues. CDR3 amino acids: CASSLIVGETQYF. CDR3 bases: TGCGCCAGCAGCTTGATTGTTGGGGAGACCCAGTACTTC.

The V and J genes are TRBV20-1 and TRBJ2-7; D is perhaps TRBD1 or TRBD2 (5 bases each). CDR3 length: 11 residues. Germline V gives CDR1 DFQATT, CDR2 SNEGSKA (reference sequence). Trimming left V 8 bases short and J 4 bases short, with 12 bases between. In DNA form, the CDR3 reads TGCAGTCCAGCGGACATTTACGAGCAGTACTTC. Translating it yields CSPADIYEQYF.

The chain has TRBV6-5 and TRBJ1-2, with a tentative D call TRBD1 (6 bases). The CDR3 totals 14 residues. Germline V gene sequence: CDR1 MNHEY, CDR2 SVGAGI. V was clipped by 4 bases and J by 5 bases, with 14 bases between them. For the CDR3, the DNA is TGTGCCAGCAGTTCCTTGGCAGGGGCTTATGGCTACACCTTC. Protein sequence: CASSSLAGAYGYTF.

The chain is built from TRBV28 and TRBJ2-3; a possible D gene is TRBD2 (5 bases). This CDR3 spans 13 amino acids. The germline gives CDR1 MDHEN, CDR2 SYDVKM. The V gene lost 5 bases and the J gene lost 1 base, with 7 bases spanning the gap. CDR3 sequence: CASSLAGTDTQYF. The DNA for the CDR3 is TGTGCCAGCAGTCTAGCTGGCACAGATACGCAGTATTTT. Based on the CDR3 plus reference TRBV28 and TRBJ2-3, the full variable domain is DVKVTQSSRYLVKRTGEKVFLECVQDMDHENMFWYRQDPGLGLRLIYFSYDVKMKEKGDIPEGYSVSREKKERFSLILESASTNQTSMYLCASSLAGTDTQYFGPGTRLTVL.

The J gene is TRBJ2-2, the V gene TRBV5-1; D is possibly TRBD2 (7 bases). The germline CDR1 and CDR2 sequences are SGHRS and YFSETQ. V lost 7 bases, J lost 0 bases, and 10 bases lay in between. The CDR3 is 14 residues long. The CDR3, as DNA: TGCGCCAGCGGGGGGGCCGCGAACACCGGGGAGCTGTTTTTT. As protein: CASGGAANTGELFF. The full variable domain, in which reference TRBV5-1 and TRBJ2-2 provide the parts outside the CDR3, is KAGVTQTPRYLIKTRGQQVTLSCSPISGHRSVSWYQQTPGQGLQFLFEYFSETQRNKGNFPGRFSGRQFSNSRSEMNVSTLELGDSALYLCASGGAANTGELFFGEGSRLTVL.

The chain recombines TRBV27 with TRBJ1-6; the D gene is possibly TRBD1 (5 bases). The V end was cut by 2 bases, the J end by 7 bases, with 9 bases between. The CDR3 is made up of 14 amino acids. Per the germline V gene, CDR1 is MNHEY and CDR2 is SMNVEV (reference sequence). CDR3: CASSLQGGNSPLHF. The CDR3 coding sequence is TGTGCCAGCAGTTTACAGGGAGGGAATTCACCCCTCCACTTT.

The chain employs TRBV6-1 and TRBJ2-3; D possibly corresponds to TRBD1 (6 bases). Germline loops: CDR1 MNHNS, CDR2 SASEGT. This CDR3 has 15 amino acids. V dropped 1 base and J dropped 5 bases, with 13 bases sitting between them. The CDR3 sequence is CASSEVGRGRDTQYF. CDR3 nucleotides: TGTGCCAGCAGTGAAGTGGGCAGGGGAAGAGATACGCAGTATTTT.

This clone was counted a few times. This chain joins TRBV19 and TRBJ2-3; the D gene is possibly TRBD2 (6 bases). With 1 base removed from V and 9 bases from J, the gap between germline ends came to 14 bases. Germline V gives CDR1 LNHDA, CDR2 SQIVND (reference sequence). The CDR3 runs to 14 residues. CDR3 in DNA: TGTGCCAGTAGTATAGGGGACTCCCGGGGGACGCAGTATTTT. Amino acid sequence: CASSIGDSRGTQYF.

The chain uses TRBV2 and TRBJ2-1; 15 nucleotides align to TRBD2. There are 15 residues in the CDR3. The V gene's germline CDR1 is SNHLY and CDR2 FYNNEI. J lost 6 bases, V lost 6 bases, and 3 bases had no gene match. The CDR3 protein is CASSPGLAGGNEQFF. The CDR3 DNA reads TGTGCCAGCAGCCCGGGACTAGCGGGGGGCAATGAGCAGTTCTTC.

The rearrangement links TRBV5-1 to TRBJ2-1, with D tentatively TRBD1 (5 bases). Trimming shortened V by 4 bases and J by 3 bases, and 11 bases separated the two germline ends. The CDR3 runs to 14 residues. In germline, CDR1 is SGHRS, CDR2 YFSETQ. The CDR3 DNA reads as TGCGCCAGCAGCGGACAACAGATCTACAATGAGCAGTTCTTC. As protein: CASSGQQIYNEQFF.

The CDR3 sequence: CASSVGALSAHNEQFF. The CDR3 bases are TGTGCCAGCAGCGTAGGTGCCCTAAGCGCCCACAATGAGCAGTTCTTC. The rearrangement joins TRBV9 to TRBJ2-1; D gene unclear. V was shortened by 0 bases and J by 5 bases, with 15 bases between the two germline ends. Looked up from germline, CDR1 is SGDLS and CDR2 is YYNGEE. The CDR3 has 16 amino acids.

To note about this clone: The same CDR3 is also encoded by other DNA sequences in this sample. The chain couples TRBV30 to TRBJ2-5; D ambiguous. The CDR3 has 11 residues. Germline V gene sequence: CDR1 GTSNPN, CDR2 SVGIG (reference sequence). Trimming took 3 bases from V and 1 from J, leaving 3 bases between them. CDR3 bases: TGTGCCTGGAGCGCCCAAGAGACCCAGTACTTC. The encoded protein is CAWSAQETQYF.

The rearrangement links TRBV30 to TRBJ2-7, with a weak D call TRBD1 (5 bases). V was pared by 1 base and J by 6 bases, with 19 bases between. The V gene's germline CDR1 is GTSNPN and CDR2 SVGIG (reference sequence). This CDR3 has 15 amino acids. As DNA, the CDR3 is TGTGCCTGGAGTGCCGGGTACAGGCCAGGTGCCGAGCAGTACTTC. It encodes CAWSAGYRPGAEQYF. Together with reference TRBV30 and TRBJ2-7, the CDR3 gives the full variable domain: SQTIHQWPATLVQPVGSPLSLECTVEGTSNPNLYWYRQAAGRGLQLLFYSVGIGQISSEVPQNLSASRPQDRQFILSSKKLLLSDSGFYLCAWSAGYRPGAEQYFGPGTRLTVT.

This clone has a single count. The rearrangement links TRBV2 to TRBJ1-2; 7 bases align to TRBD1. Germline CDR1 reads SNHLY; CDR2 reads FYNNEI. The ends lost 3 bases at V and 8 bases at J; junction bases unmatched: 9. CDR3 length equals 14 residues. The CDR3: CASSDLTGSGGYTF. CDR3 nucleotides: TGTGCCAGCAGTGATTTGACAGGGTCGGGAGGCTACACCTTC. The variable domain in full, with the rest retrieved from reference TRBV2 and TRBJ1-2, is EPEVTQTPSHQVTQMGQEVILRCVPISNHLYFYWYRQILGQKVEFLVSFYNNEISEKSEIFDDQFSVERPDGSNFTLKIRSTKLEDSAMYFCASSDLTGSGGYTFGSGTRLTVV.

This chain links TRBV27 with TRBJ1-3, with D perhaps TRBD1 (6 bases). Germline CDR1 is MNHEY and CDR2 is SMNVEV (reference sequence). This CDR3 is built from 12 residues. V shed 3 bases and J shed 8 bases, with 8 bases lying between them. Here the CDR3 reads CASSFRGDTIYF. CDR3 nucleotide sequence: TGTGCCAGCAGTTTCAGGGGTGACACCATATATTTT.

The gene calls are TRBV7-8 and TRBJ2-7, with no clear D. CDR1 SGHVS and CDR2 FQNEAQ come from the germline V gene. The CDR3 spans 13 residues. V dropped 5 bases and J dropped 0 bases, with 8 bases sitting between them. The CDR3 reads CASSADGSYEQYF. The DNA for the CDR3 is TGTGCCAGCAGCGCGGACGGCTCCTACGAGCAGTACTTC.

This clone was found once. This rearrangement joins TRBV11-2 to TRBJ1-1; D may be TRBD1 (6 bases). The CDR3 consists of 14 residues. The V and J ends lost 1 base and 7 bases respectively, with 13 bases between them. Per germline, CDR1 SGHAT and CDR2 FQNNGV. The CDR3 loop is CASSLVRQGSEAFF. The CDR3 region has the DNA TGTGCCAGCAGCTTAGTTCGGCAGGGGAGTGAAGCTTTCTTT.

This clone was detected only a few times. The rearrangement uses TRBV6-2 or TRBV6-3 and TRBJ1-1, with D unresolved. The V and J ends lost 5 bases and 3 bases respectively, with 10 bases between them. CDR1 is MNHEY and CDR2 is SVGEGT in the germline V gene. The CDR3 is made up of 13 amino acids. DNA of the CDR3: TGTGCCAGCAGTAGAACGGTAGACACTGAAGCTTTCTTT. It encodes CASSRTVDTEAFF.

The chain has TRBV29-1 and TRBJ1-2; a weak D match, TRBD1 (6 bases). The V gene lost 7 bases and the J gene lost 4 bases, with 22 bases spanning the gap. The CDR3 consists of 15 residues. The V gene's germline CDR1 is SQVTM and CDR2 ANQGSEA. CDR3 in amino acids: CSGKVGGGDIYGYTF. The CDR3 DNA reads as TGCAGCGGAAAGGTTGGCGGGGGCGATATCTATGGCTACACCTTC.